A single sample gave rise to the 12 T cell receptor beta chains below, sequenced in a study of PD-1 blockade in classical Hodgkin lymphoma. All trial patients relapsed after autologous stem cell transplantation. Researchers report purifying CD4+ T cells from thawed PBMCs by magnetic negative selection. The table came from immunoSEQ multiplex PCR; TCRdb's copy has only in-frame clones and leaves some out. There are 30,000 or so clones in the sample; 90% occur only once, and over 0.2% lies in the top ten. The input for sequencing was CD4+ T cells from blood, taken at baseline. These receptors all stem from a human donor with classical Hodgkin lymphoma.

The chain couples TRBV12-5 to TRBJ2-7; 9 nucleotides line up with TRBD1. Germline V CDR1 and CDR2: LGHNT, FRNRAP. The CDR3 loop spans 13 amino acids. The V and J ends lost 3 bases and 5 bases, in that order; junction bases with no gene match: 2. CDR3 residues: CASGLQGANEQYF. CDR3 in DNA: TGTGCTAGTGGTTTACAGGGGGCAAACGAGCAGTACTTC.

This sequence joins TRBV18 and TRBJ1-1; 7 nucleotides match TRBD1. Germline lookup yields CDR1 KGHSH and CDR2 LQKENI. The V and J ends lost 3 bases and 2 bases, in that order; junction bases with no gene match: 6. This CDR3 region has 15 residues. CDR3 nucleotide sequence: TGTGCCAGCTCACCGCAACAGGGGTTTAACACTGAAGCTTTCTTT. Its protein is CASSPQQGFNTEAFF.

This rearrangement joins TRBV28 to TRBJ1-1, with TRBD1 as a possible D gene (5 bases). V was clipped by 2 bases and J by 6 bases, with 7 bases between them. The CDR3 has 12 residues. CDR1 is MDHEN and CDR2 is SYDVKM in the germline V gene. The CDR3 reads CASSLRGAEAFF. The CDR3 nucleotides read TGTGCCAGCAGTTTACGGGGGGCTGAAGCTTTCTTT.

There are a few counts of this clone. The chain links TRBV28 to TRBJ2-7; D is possibly TRBD2 (6 bases). V lost 5 bases to trimming and J lost 0 bases, with 11 bases between them. CDR1 and CDR2 from the germline V gene are MDHEN and SYDVKM. The CDR3 covers 14 residues. The CDR3 DNA sequence: TGTGCCAGCAGTAGGGAGCGGGCCTCCTACGAGCAGTACTTC. Protein sequence: CASSRERASYEQYF.

J is TRBJ2-7 and V is TRBV5-6; possibly TRBD1 for D (6 bases). CDR3 size: 15 residues. Germline V gene data show CDR1 as SGHDT and CDR2 as YYEEEE. The V end was cut by 2 bases, the J end by 7 bases, with 19 bases between. The CDR3 sequence is CASSFRDRRWWEQYF. DNA of the CDR3: TGTGCCAGCAGCTTCAGAGACAGGAGGTGGTGGGAGCAGTACTTC. Full variable domain (outside the CDR3, taken from reference TRBV5-6 and TRBJ2-7): DAGVTQSPTHLIKTRGQQVTLRCSPKSGHDTVSWYQQALGQGPQFIFQYYEEEERQRGNFPDRFSGHQFPNYSSELNVNALLLGDSALYLCASSFRDRRWWEQYFGPGTRLTVT.

This clone came up a few times. This sequence joins TRBV15 and TRBJ1-1; D not resolved. V was cut by 2 bases and J by 0 bases, with 10 bases left in between. The CDR3 is 15 residues long. Germline loops: CDR1 LNHNV, CDR2 YYDKDF (reference sequence). CDR3 sequence (DNA): TGTGCCACCAGCAGACATTTAATGATGAACACTGAAGCTTTCTTT. This gives the protein CATSRHLMMNTEAFF.

There are a few counts of this clone. CDR3 residues: CASSVEVGVYEQYF. In DNA form, the CDR3 reads TGTGCCAGCAGCGTTGAGGTGGGGGTCTACGAGCAGTACTTC. The chain employs TRBV27 and TRBJ2-7; D might be TRBD1 or TRBD2, each matching 5 bases. Trimming removed 6 bases from V and 3 bases from J, with 15 bases in between. CDR1 and CDR2 (germline): MNHEY, SMNVEV (reference sequence). The CDR3 sequence is 14 residues long.

V is TRBV2 and J is TRBJ1-4; D remains ambiguous. The CDR3 spans 15 residues. Germline loops: CDR1 SNHLY, CDR2 FYNNEI. Trimming removed 0 bases from V and 7 bases from J, with 12 bases in between. The CDR3 DNA follows: TGTGCCAGCAGTGAAGCGGGAAGTTCTGGTGAAAAACTGTTTTTT. This encodes CASSEAGSSGEKLFF.

This clone was detected a few times. The chain combines TRBV28 with TRBJ1-2; a possible D gene is TRBD1 (6 bases). V lost 5 bases and J 4 bases, leaving 14 bases between the germline ends. CDR1 and CDR2 (germline): MDHEN, SYDVKM. The CDR3 is made up of 14 amino acids. CDR3: CASSAQGPFYGYTF. The CDR3 DNA reads TGTGCCAGCAGTGCACAGGGACCCTTCTATGGCTACACCTTC.

The chain employs TRBV7-3 and TRBJ2-1; D not certain. This CDR3 contains 16 residues. CDR1 and CDR2 (germline): SGHTA, FQGTGA. Trimming removed 5 bases from V and 1 base from J, with 15 bases in between. CDR3 sequence: CASSPPGHRSYNEQFF. DNA of the CDR3: TGTGCCAGCAGCCCACCGGGTCACCGATCCTACAATGAGCAGTTCTTC.

The chain couples TRBV6-5 to TRBJ2-3; TRBD2 aligns across 8 bases. V shed 9 bases and J 0 bases; nucleotides not matched to a gene: 8. The CDR3 has 15 amino acids. CDR1 is MNHEY and CDR2 is SVGAGI in the germline V gene. The CDR3 nucleotides are TGTGCCAGTAGCCGGACTAGCAGTAGCACAGATACGCAGTATTTT. This encodes CASSRTSSSTDTQYF.

This chain connects TRBV27 to TRBJ2-7; 8 nucleotides agree with TRBD2. Looked up from germline, CDR1 is MNHEY and CDR2 is SMNVEV (reference sequence). This CDR3 has 13 residues. V trimming: 6 bases; J trimming: 6 bases; junction bases outside the gene matches: 7. The DNA of the CDR3 is TGTGCCAGCAGAGCCAGCGGGAGCACCGAGCAGTACTTC. As protein: CASRASGSTEQYF.